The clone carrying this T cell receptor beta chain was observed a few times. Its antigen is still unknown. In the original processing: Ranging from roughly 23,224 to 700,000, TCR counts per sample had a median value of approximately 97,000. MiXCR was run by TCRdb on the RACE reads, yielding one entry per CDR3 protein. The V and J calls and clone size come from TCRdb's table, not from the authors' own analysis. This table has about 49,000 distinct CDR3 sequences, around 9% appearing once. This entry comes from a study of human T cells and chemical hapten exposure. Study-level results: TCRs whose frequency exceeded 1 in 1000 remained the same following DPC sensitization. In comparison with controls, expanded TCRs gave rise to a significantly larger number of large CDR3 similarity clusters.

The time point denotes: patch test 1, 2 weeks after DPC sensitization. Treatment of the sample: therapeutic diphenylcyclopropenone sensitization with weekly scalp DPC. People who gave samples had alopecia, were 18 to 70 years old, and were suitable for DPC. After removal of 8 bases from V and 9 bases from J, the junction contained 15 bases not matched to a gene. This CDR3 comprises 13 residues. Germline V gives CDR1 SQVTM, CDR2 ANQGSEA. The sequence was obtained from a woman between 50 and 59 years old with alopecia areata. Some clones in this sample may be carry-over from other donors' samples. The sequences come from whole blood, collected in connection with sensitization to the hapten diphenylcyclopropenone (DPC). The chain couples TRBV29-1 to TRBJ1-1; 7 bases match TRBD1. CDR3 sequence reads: CSYRQGLGSKAFF. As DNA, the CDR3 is TGCAGCTACAGACAGGGTTTGGGGAGTAAAGCTTTCTTT.